These 25 T cell receptor beta chains were sequenced from one sample in a study of Ad26.COV2.S vaccination and SARS-CoV-2 variants. Method: immunoSEQ multiplex PCR; TCRdb's copy keeps in-frame clones and lacks some. Of about 460,000 clones listed, about nine tenths are singletons. Treatment: some 20 received Ad26.COV2.S at low or high dose, single or two shots; about 5 received placebo; per-sample allocation not given. Samples were taken on day 63 after the first vaccine or placebo injection. The sample here was peripheral blood, taken in a trial of Ad26.COV2.S vaccine versus placebo. The receptors originated from a person aged 18-65 years who received the Ad26.COV2.S COVID-19 vaccine or a placebo.

The J gene is TRBJ1-4, the V gene TRBV5-1, with a weak D call TRBD1 (6 bases). This CDR3 contains 14 residues. With 4 bases removed from V and 5 bases from J, the gap between germline ends came to 12 bases. Germline CDR1 and CDR2: SGHRS and YFSETQ. The DNA for the CDR3 is TGCGCCAGCAGCCCCGGACAGAACAATGAAAAACTGTTTTTT. It translates to CASSPGQNNEKLFF.

The chain has TRBV3-1 (or the pseudogene TRBV3-2) and TRBJ1-2, with 7 bases identical to TRBD1. Trimming cost V 0 bases and J 6 bases; bases outside gene matches: 19. Germline CDR1 and CDR2: LGHDT and YNNKEL (reference sequence). This CDR3 has 19 amino acids. The CDR3 nucleotides are TGTGCCAGCAGCCAAGAGTTAAAAATGTCCCAGGGGGTAGGAGATGGCTACACCTTC. This translates into CASSQELKMSQGVGDGYTF.

The chain links TRBV7-8 to TRBJ1-4; D not resolved. The V end was cut by 3 bases, the J end by 5 bases, with 7 bases between. Germline assignment: CDR1 SGHVS and CDR2 FQNEAQ. The CDR3 is made up of 13 amino acids. CDR3 protein: CASSFQQNEKLFF. The CDR3 DNA reads as TGTGCCAGCAGCTTTCAACAAAATGAAAAACTGTTTTTT. Full variable domain (outside the CDR3, taken from reference TRBV7-8 and TRBJ1-4): GAGVSQSPRYKVAKRGQDVALRCDPISGHVSLFWYQQALGQGPEFLTYFQNEAQLDKSGLPSDRFFAERPEGSVSTLKIQRTQQEDSAVYLCASSFQQNEKLFFGSGTQLSVL.

The genes are TRBV6-4 and TRBJ1-2; possibly TRBD1 for D (5 bases). CDR1 is MRHNA, CDR2 SNTAGT, per germline. This CDR3 is built from 13 residues. V dropped 4 bases and J dropped 4 bases, with 10 bases sitting between them. The CDR3 DNA follows: TGTGCCAGCAGTGCCCAGGGTAGCTATGGCTACACCTTC. Translation gives CASSAQGSYGYTF.

The chain links TRBV4-1 to TRBJ2-1, with 8 bases identical to TRBD1. Germline V gene lookup returns CDR1 MGHRA and CDR2 YSYEKL. V shed 6 bases and J 5 bases; nucleotides not matched to a gene: 3. CDR3 size: 13 residues. The CDR3 region has the DNA TGCGCCAGCAGAGGGACAGGCCACAATGAGCAGTTCTTC. It codes for CASRGTGHNEQFF.

The chain is built from TRBV4-1 and TRBJ1-1, with D possibly being TRBD1 (5 bases). The V end lost 3 bases, the J end lost 6 bases, and 17 bases lay between the germline ends. Germline loops: CDR1 MGHRA, CDR2 YSYEKL. The CDR3 has 15 residues. The CDR3 DNA sequence: TGCGCCAGCAGCCAGTTGACAGCTACCCTATCTGAAGCTTTCTTT. Translated, it gives CASSQLTATLSEAFF.

The chain has TRBV11-2 and TRBJ1-2; tentative D call: TRBD1 (5 bases). This CDR3 is built from 15 residues. V was trimmed by 5 bases and J by 1 base, leaving 14 bases between them. Per the germline V gene, CDR1 is SGHAT and CDR2 is FQNNGV. CDR3 loop: CASSPIDSFNYGYTF. CDR3 nucleotides: TGTGCCAGCAGCCCGATTGACAGCTTTAACTATGGCTACACCTTC.

V gene TRBV7-9 combines with J gene TRBJ2-7; no reliable D call. Trimming removed 5 bases at V and 5 bases at J, with 10 bases between. Per the germline V gene, CDR1 is SEHNR and CDR2 is FQNEAQ (reference sequence). CDR3 length equals 12 residues. The CDR3 DNA reads as TGTGCCAGCAGCCTGAGTCTGGACGAGCAGTACTTC. This encodes CASSLSLDEQYF.

This rearrangement joins TRBV6-5 to TRBJ2-1; maybe TRBD1 (5 bases). This CDR3 spans 13 amino acids. V dropped 0 bases and J dropped 9 bases, with 9 bases sitting between them. The germline CDR1 and CDR2 sequences are MNHEY and SVGAGI. CDR3 region: CASSYSIRGEQFF. Here the CDR3 DNA reads TGTGCCAGCAGTTACTCGATAAGGGGTGAGCAGTTCTTC.

The chain uses TRBV28 and TRBJ1-5; 8 bases agree with TRBD1. Germline V lookup: CDR1 MDHEN, CDR2 SYDVKM. V trimming: 5 bases; J trimming: 5 bases; junction bases outside the gene matches: 8. The CDR3 runs to 15 residues. As DNA, the CDR3 is TGTGCCAGCAGTCCTAGGACAGGGAAAGATCAGCCCCAGCATTTT. Translated: CASSPRTGKDQPQHF.

This chain joins TRBV14 and TRBJ1-1; maybe TRBD1 (5 bases). The germline V gene encodes CDR1 SGHDN and CDR2 FVKESK. CDR3 size: 15 residues. Trimming cost V 2 bases and J 1 base, with 11 bases left between them. CDR3 sequence (DNA): TGTGCCAGCAGCCAATGGGGGGATGGGAACACTGAAGCTTTCTTT. It codes for CASSQWGDGNTEAFF.

J is TRBJ2-7 and V is TRBV10-3, with TRBD1 identical over 9 bases. The J segment lost 2 bases and the V segment lost 0 bases, leaving 2 bases of the junction unmatched. Germline V gene sequence: CDR1 ENHRY, CDR2 SYGVKD. CDR3 length: 15 amino acids. CDR3 loop: CAISESGTGTYEQYF. CDR3 bases: TGTGCCATCAGTGAGTCTGGGACAGGGACCTACGAGCAGTACTTC.

The rearrangement uses TRBV19 and TRBJ2-7; tentatively, D is TRBD1 (5 bases). V was shortened by 6 bases and J by 2 bases, with 20 bases between the two germline ends. The CDR3 spans 16 residues. Germline CDR1 LNHDA, CDR2 SQIVND (reference sequence). The CDR3 DNA reads TGTGCCAGTAGCCCCCTTCTTGCGACAGACACCTACGAGCAGTACTTC. It is translated as CASSPLLATDTYEQYF.

The chain joins TRBV18 to TRBJ2-7, with 7 bases aligning to TRBD2. V gave up 4 bases and J gave up 4 bases; unmatched junction bases: 4. The CDR3 sequence is 13 residues long. Germline V gives CDR1 KGHSH, CDR2 LQKENI. The chain's CDR3 is CASSQSGTYEQYF. The CDR3 DNA reads as TGTGCCAGCTCACAGAGCGGGACTTACGAGCAGTACTTC.

The chain carries TRBV5-1 and TRBJ2-5; no reliable D call. Trimming shortened V by 0 bases and J by 6 bases, and 9 bases separated the two germline ends. CDR1 SGHRS and CDR2 YFSETQ come from the germline V gene. The CDR3 length is 13 residues. The CDR3 region has the DNA TGCGCCAGCAGCTTGGACCCAGGCCAGACCCAGTACTTC. Amino acids: CASSLDPGQTQYF. Using reference TRBV5-1 and TRBJ2-5 for the parts outside the CDR3, the full variable domain is KAGVTQTPRYLIKTRGQQVTLSCSPISGHRSVSWYQQTPGQGLQFLFEYFSETQRNKGNFPGRFSGRQFSNSRSEMNVSTLELGDSALYLCASSLDPGQTQYFGPGTRLLVL.

The J gene is TRBJ1-2, the V gene TRBV30; a weak D match, TRBD1 (6 bases). V was trimmed by 1 base and J by 4 bases, leaving 10 bases between them. The germline gives CDR1 GTSNPN, CDR2 SVGIG (reference sequence). The CDR3 totals 13 residues. CDR3 DNA sequence: TGTGCCTGGAGTGAGGCAGGGGTCTATGGCTACACCTTC. Amino acids: CAWSEAGVYGYTF. The full variable domain, rest sourced from reference TRBV30 and TRBJ1-2, is SQTIHQWPATLVQPVGSPLSLECTVEGTSNPNLYWYRQAAGRGLQLLFYSVGIGQISSEVPQNLSASRPQDRQFILSSKKLLLSDSGFYLCAWSEAGVYGYTFGSGTRLTVV.

V and J are TRBV19 and TRBJ2-3; the D is unclear. V was pared by 8 bases and J by 3 bases, with 21 bases between. This CDR3 spans 16 amino acids. The V gene's germline CDR1 is LNHDA and CDR2 SQIVND (reference sequence). Written as DNA, the CDR3 is TGTGCCAGTGGAAATCTCCGACAATCTGGGACAGATACGCAGTATTTT. Its translation is CASGNLRQSGTDTQYF.

The chain employs TRBV5-6 and TRBJ2-7; D possibly matches TRBD1 or TRBD2 (5 bases each). CDR3 length: 16 amino acids. CDR1 is SGHDT, CDR2 YYEEEE, per germline. V lost 2 bases, J lost 6 bases, and 21 bases lay in between. The CDR3 coding sequence is TGTGCCAGCAGCTTCGAACTCGGGGCAGGGCCTCTCGAGCAGTACTTC. As protein: CASSFELGAGPLEQYF.

Turning to this clone: The same CDR3 is also encoded by other DNA sequences in this sample. The chain couples TRBV9 to TRBJ2-7; no definite D call. Deletions cut 0 bases from V and 2 bases from J, with 12 bases between. This CDR3 comprises 15 residues. CDR1 is SGDLS and CDR2 is YYNGEE in the germline V gene. CDR3 protein: CASSVAGAGAYEQYF. The CDR3 DNA reads TGTGCCAGCAGCGTAGCAGGTGCAGGAGCCTACGAGCAGTACTTC.

This chain uses TRBV3-1 (or the pseudogene TRBV3-2) with TRBJ2-4; 11 bases are shared with TRBD2. With 3 bases clipped from V and 6 bases from J, the junction kept 7 bases outside the gene matches. CDR1 and CDR2 (germline): LGHDT, YNNKEL (reference sequence). The CDR3 runs 16 residues. CDR3 DNA: TGTGCCAGCAGCCACCCTAGCGGGGGGCTGGGAAACATTCAGTACTTC. It yields the protein CASSHPSGGLGNIQYF.

The chain carries TRBV6-1 and TRBJ2-5, with D uncertain. V dropped 3 bases and J dropped 1 base, with 3 bases sitting between them. Germline values: CDR1 MNHNS, CDR2 SASEGT. The CDR3 has 12 amino acids. CDR3 residues: CASSDTQETQYF. In nucleotides, the CDR3 is TGTGCCAGCAGTGATACCCAAGAGACCCAGTACTTC.

The rearrangement joins TRBV18 to TRBJ2-2; TRBD2 matches at 8 bases. There are 15 residues in the CDR3. The germline V gene has CDR1 KGHSH and CDR2 LQKENI. V lost 2 bases to trimming and J lost 6 bases; unmatched junction nucleotides: 5. Here the CDR3 DNA reads TGTGCCAGCTCACCATCCGCGGGAGGATCCGGGGAGCTGTTTTTT. Its translation is CASSPSAGGSGELFF.

On this clone: Different DNA sequences within this sample yield the same CDR3. This chain links TRBV5-1 with TRBJ1-5; D unresolved. The CDR3 spans 13 residues. The ends were cut back, 2 bases at V and 1 base at J, with 4 bases in the middle. Germline CDR1 is SGHRS and CDR2 is YFSETQ. The CDR3 region is CASSLGSNQPQHF. In nucleotides, the CDR3 is TGCGCCAGCAGCTTAGGAAGCAATCAGCCCCAGCATTTT.

The chain carries TRBV6-2 or TRBV6-3 and TRBJ1-2, with no clear D. Germline CDR1 MNHEY, CDR2 SVGEGT. This CDR3 is 15 amino acids long. Trimming stripped 2 bases from V and 0 bases from J, with 10 bases between. The CDR3 region has the DNA TGTGCCAGCAGTTACGTGATCCAGGCTAACTATGGCTACACCTTC. This translates into CASSYVIQANYGYTF.

The V and J genes are TRBV2 and TRBJ1-5; D not resolved. This CDR3 has 14 amino acids. Germline V gives CDR1 SNHLY, CDR2 FYNNEI. Trimming shortened V by 3 bases and J by 1 base, and 7 bases separated the two germline ends. CDR3 residues: CASSDVLSNQPQHF. As DNA, the CDR3 is TGTGCCAGCAGTGACGTACTGAGCAATCAGCCCCAGCATTTT.